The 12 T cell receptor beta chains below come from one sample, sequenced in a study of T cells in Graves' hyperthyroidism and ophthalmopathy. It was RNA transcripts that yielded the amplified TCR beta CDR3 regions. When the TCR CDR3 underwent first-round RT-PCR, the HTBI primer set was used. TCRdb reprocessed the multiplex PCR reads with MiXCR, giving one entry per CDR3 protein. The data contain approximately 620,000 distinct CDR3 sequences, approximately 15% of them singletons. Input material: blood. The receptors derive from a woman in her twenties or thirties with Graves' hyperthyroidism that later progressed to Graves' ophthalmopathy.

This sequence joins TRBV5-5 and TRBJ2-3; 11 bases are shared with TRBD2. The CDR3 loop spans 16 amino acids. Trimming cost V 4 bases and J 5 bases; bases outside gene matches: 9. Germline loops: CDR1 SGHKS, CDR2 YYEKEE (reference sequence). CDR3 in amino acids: CASSPPGTSGQDTQYF. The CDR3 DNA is TGTGCCAGCAGCCCTCCCGGGACTAGCGGACAAGATACGCAGTATTTT.

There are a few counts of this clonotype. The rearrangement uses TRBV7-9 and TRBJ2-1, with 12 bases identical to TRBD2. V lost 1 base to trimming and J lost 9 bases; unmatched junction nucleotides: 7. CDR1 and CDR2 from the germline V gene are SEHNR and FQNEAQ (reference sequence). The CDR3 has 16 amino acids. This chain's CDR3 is CASSLGETSGSGEQFF. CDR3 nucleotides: TGTGCCAGCAGCTTAGGTGAGACTAGCGGGAGTGGTGAGCAGTTCTTC.

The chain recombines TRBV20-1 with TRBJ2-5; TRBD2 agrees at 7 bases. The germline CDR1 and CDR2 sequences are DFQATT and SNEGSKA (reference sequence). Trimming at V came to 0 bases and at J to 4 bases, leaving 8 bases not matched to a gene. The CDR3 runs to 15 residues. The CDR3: CSARERRGNGETQYF. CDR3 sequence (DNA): TGCAGTGCTAGAGAAAGGCGGGGGAACGGAGAGACCCAGTACTTC.

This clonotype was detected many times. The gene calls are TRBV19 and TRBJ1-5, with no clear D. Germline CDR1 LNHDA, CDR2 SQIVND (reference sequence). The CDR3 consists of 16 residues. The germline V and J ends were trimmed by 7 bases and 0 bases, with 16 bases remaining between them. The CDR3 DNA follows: TGTGCCAGTAAAGTCGGAGAATGGGATAGCAATCAGCCCCAGCATTTT. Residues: CASKVGEWDSNQPQHF. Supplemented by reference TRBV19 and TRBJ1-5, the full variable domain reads DGGITQSPKYLFRKEGQNVTLSCEQNLNHDAMYWYRQDPGQGLRLIYYSQIVNDFQKGDIAEGYSVSREKKESFPLTVTSAQKNPTAFYLCASKVGEWDSNQPQHFGDGTRLSIL.

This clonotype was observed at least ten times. The CDR3 loop is CASSEQPVYGYTF. The DNA of the CDR3 is TGTGCCAGCAGTGAGCAGCCAGTCTATGGCTACACCTTC. The chain combines TRBV6-1 with TRBJ1-2; the D is unclear. The germline V and J ends were trimmed by 3 bases and 4 bases, with 9 bases remaining between them. Germline V gives CDR1 MNHNS, CDR2 SASEGT. This CDR3 has 13 residues.

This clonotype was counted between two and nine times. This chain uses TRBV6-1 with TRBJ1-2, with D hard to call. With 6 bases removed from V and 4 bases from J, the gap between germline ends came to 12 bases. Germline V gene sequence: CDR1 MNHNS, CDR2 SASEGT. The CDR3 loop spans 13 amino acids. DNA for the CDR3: TGTGCCAGCAGCCCCTGGGGTGGCTATGGCTACACCTTC. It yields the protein CASSPWGGYGYTF.

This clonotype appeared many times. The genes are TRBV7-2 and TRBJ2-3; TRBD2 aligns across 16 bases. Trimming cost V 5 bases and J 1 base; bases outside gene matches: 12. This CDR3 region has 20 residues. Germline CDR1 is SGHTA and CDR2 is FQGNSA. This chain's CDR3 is CASSQLSPGTSGRGTDTQYF. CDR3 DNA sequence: TGTGCCAGCAGCCAACTTTCCCCCGGGACTAGCGGGAGGGGCACAGATACGCAGTATTTT. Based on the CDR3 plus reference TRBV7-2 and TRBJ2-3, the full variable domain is GAGVSQSPSNKVTEKGKDVELRCDPISGHTALYWYRQSLGQGLEFLIYFQGNSAPDKSGLPSDRFSAERTGGSVSTLTIQRTQQEDSAVYLCASSQLSPGTSGRGTDTQYFGPGTRLTVL.

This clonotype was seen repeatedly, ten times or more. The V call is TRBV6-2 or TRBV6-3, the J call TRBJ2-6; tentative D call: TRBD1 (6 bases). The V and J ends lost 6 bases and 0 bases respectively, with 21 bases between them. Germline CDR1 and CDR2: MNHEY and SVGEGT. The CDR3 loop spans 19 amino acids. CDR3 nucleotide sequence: TGTGCCAGCAGGCCCCCTGGACAGTTCCGGGGCTCTGGGGCCAACGTCCTGACTTTC. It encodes CASRPPGQFRGSGANVLTF.

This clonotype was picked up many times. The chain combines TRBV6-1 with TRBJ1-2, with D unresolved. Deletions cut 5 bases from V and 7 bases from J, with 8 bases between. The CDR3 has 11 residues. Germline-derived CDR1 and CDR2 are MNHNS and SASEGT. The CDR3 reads CASSYLGGYTF. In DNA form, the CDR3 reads TGTGCCAGCAGTTACCTAGGTGGCTACACCTTC.

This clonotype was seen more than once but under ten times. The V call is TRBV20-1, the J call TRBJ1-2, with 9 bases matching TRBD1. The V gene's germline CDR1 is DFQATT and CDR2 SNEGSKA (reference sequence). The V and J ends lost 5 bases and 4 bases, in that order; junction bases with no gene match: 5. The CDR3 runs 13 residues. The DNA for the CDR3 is TGCAGTGCTTCAATGGGACAGGGCTATGGCTACACCTTC. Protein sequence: CSASMGQGYGYTF.

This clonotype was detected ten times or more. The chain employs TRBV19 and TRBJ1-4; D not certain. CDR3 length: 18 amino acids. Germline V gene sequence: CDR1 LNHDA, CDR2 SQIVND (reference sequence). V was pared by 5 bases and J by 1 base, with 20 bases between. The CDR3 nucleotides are TGTGCCAGTAGTTTTGGGTGGACGGCCGGTGGAACTAATGAAAAACTGTTTTTT. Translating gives CASSFGWTAGGTNEKLFF.

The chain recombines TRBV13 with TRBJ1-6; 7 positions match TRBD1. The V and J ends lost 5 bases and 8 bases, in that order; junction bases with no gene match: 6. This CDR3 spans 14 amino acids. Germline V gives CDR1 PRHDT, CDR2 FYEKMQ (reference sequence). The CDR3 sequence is CASSIRDSYSPLHF. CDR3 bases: TGTGCCAGCAGCATCCGGGACAGCTATTCACCCCTCCACTTT.